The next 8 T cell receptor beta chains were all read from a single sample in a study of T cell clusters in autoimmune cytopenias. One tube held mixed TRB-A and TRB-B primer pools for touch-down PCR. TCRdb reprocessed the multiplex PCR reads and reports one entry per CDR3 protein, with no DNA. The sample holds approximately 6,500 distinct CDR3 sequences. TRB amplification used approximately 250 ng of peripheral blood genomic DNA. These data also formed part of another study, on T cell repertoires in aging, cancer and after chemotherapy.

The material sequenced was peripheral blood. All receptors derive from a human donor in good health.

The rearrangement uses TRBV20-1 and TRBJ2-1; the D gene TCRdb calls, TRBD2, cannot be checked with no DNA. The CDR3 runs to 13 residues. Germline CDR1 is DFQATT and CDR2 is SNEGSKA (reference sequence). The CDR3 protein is CSARAMTSNEQFF.

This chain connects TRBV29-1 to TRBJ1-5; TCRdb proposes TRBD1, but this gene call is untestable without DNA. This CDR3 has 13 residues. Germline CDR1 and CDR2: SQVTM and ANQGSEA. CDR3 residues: CSVVTGEDQPQHF.

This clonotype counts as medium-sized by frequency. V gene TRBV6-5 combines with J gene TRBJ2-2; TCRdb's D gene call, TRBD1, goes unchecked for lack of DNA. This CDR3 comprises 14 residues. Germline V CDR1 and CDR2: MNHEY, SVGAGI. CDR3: CASSYDQGSGELFF.

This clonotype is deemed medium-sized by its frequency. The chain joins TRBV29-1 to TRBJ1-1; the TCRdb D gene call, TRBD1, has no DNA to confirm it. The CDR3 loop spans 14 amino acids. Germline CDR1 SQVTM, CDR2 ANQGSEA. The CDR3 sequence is CSVEGQGRGTEAFF.

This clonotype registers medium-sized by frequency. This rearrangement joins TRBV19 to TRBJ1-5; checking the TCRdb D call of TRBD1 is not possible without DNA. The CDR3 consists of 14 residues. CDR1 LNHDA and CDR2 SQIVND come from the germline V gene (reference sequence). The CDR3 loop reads CASSTAGTGVSQHF.

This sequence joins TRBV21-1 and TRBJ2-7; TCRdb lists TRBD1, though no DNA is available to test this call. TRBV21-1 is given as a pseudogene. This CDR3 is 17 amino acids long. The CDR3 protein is CARTLPGGGVPSYEQYF.

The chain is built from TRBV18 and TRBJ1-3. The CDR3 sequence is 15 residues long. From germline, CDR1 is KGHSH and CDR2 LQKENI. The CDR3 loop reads CASSSGTGPGNTIYF.

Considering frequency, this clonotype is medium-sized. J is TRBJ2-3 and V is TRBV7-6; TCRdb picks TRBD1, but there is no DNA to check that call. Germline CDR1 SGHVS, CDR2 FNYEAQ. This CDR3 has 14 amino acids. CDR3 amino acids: CASSFTGGGDTQYF.